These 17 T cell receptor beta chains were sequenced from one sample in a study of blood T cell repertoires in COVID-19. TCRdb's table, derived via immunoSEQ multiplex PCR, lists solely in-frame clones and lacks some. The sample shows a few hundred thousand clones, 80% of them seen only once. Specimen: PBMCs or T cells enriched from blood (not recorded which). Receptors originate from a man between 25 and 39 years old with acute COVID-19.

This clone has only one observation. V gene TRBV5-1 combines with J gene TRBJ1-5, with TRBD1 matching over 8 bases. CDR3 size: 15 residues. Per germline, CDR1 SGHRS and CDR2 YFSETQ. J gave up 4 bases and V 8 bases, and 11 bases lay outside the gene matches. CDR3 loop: CASRHQGAGNQPQHF. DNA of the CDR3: TGCGCCAGTAGACACCAGGGGGCAGGGAATCAGCCCCAGCATTTT.

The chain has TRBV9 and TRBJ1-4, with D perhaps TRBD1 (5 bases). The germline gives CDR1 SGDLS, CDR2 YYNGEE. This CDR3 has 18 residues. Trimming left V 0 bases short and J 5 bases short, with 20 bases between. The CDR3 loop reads CASSVGLLQAGKNEKLFF. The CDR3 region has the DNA TGTGCCAGCAGCGTAGGTTTGTTACAGGCGGGAAAGAATGAAAAACTGTTTTTT.

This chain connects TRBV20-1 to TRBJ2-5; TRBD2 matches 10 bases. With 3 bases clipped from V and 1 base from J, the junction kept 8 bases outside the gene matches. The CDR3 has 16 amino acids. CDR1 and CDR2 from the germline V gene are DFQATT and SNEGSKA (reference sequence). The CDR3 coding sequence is TGCAGTGCTAGTTTAGCGGGGGGCTCGAGCCAAGAGACCCAGTACTTC. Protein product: CSASLAGGSSQETQYF.

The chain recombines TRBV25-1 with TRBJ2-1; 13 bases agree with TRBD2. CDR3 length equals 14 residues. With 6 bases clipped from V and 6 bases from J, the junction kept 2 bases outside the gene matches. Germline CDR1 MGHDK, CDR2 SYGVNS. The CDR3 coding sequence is TGTGCCAGCAGGACTAGCGGGGGGCGCAATGAGCAGTTCTTC. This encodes CASRTSGGRNEQFF.

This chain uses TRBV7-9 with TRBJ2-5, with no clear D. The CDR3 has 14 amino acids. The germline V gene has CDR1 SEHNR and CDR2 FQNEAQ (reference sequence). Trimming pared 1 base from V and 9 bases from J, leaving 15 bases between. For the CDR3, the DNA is TGTGCCAGCAGCTTAGAATGGCGGCAACTGGCCCAGTACTTC. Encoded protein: CASSLEWRQLAQYF.

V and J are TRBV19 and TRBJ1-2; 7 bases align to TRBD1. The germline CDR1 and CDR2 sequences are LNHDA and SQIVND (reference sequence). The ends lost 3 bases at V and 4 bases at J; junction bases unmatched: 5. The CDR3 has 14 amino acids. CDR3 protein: CASSMHTGAYGYTF. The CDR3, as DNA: TGTGCCAGTAGTATGCACACAGGGGCCTATGGCTACACCTTC.

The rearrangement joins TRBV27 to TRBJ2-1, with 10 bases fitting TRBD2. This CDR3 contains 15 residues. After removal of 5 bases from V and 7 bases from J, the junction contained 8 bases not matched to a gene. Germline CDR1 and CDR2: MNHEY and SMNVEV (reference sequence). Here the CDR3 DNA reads TGTGCCAGCAGTGCTGAGCGGGGGGGCCGGAATGAGCAGTTCTTC. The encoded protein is CASSAERGGRNEQFF.

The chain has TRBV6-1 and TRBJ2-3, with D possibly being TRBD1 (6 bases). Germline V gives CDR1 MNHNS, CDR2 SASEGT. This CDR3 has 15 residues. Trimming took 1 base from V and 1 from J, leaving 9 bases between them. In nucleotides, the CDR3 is TGTGCCAGCAGTGAAGGGGGGCGCGGCACAGATACGCAGTATTTT. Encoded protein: CASSEGGRGTDTQYF.

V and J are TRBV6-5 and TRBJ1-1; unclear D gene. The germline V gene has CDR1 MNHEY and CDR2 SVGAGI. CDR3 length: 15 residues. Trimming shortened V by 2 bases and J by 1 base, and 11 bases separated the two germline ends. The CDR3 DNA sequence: TGTGCCAGCAGTTACGAGAGGGCTCCGAACACTGAAGCTTTCTTT. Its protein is CASSYERAPNTEAFF.

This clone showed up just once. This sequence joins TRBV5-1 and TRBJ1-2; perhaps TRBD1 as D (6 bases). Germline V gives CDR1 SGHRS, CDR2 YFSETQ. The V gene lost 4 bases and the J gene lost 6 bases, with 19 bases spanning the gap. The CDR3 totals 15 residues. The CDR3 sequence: CASSTGGEQGDGYTF. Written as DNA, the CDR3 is TGCGCCAGCAGCACGGGGGGCGAACAGGGAGATGGCTACACCTTC.

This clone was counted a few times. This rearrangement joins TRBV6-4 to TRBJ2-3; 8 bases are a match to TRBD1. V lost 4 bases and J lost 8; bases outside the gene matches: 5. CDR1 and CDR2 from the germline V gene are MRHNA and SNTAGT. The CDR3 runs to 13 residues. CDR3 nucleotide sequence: TGTGCCAGCAGTGGGACAGGGCGGGGTACGCAGTATTTT. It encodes CASSGTGRGTQYF.

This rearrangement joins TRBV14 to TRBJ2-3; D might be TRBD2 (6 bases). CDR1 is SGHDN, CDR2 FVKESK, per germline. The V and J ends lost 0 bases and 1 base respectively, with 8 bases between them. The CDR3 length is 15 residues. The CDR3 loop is CASSQDGGGTDTQYF. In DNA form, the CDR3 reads TGTGCCAGCAGCCAAGACGGCGGGGGCACAGATACGCAGTATTTT.

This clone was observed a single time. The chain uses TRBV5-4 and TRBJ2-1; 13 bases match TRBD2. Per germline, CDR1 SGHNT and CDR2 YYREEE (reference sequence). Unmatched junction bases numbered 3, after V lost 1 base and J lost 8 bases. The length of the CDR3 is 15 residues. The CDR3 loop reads CASSLTSGGGHEQFF. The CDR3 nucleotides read TGTGCCAGCAGCTTGACTAGCGGGGGGGGTCATGAGCAGTTCTTC. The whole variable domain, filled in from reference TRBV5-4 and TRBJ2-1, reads ETGVTQSPTHLIKTRGQQVTLRCSSQSGHNTVSWYQQALGQGPQFIFQYYREEENGRGNFPPRFSGLQFPNYSSELNVNALELDDSALYLCASSLTSGGGHEQFFGPGTRLTVL.

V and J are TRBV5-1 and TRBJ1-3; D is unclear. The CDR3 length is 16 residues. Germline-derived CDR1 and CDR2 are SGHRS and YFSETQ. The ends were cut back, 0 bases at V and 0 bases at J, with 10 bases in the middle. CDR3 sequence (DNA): TGCGCCAGCAGCTTGGACGGAGAAGTCTCTGGAAACACCATATATTTT. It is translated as CASSLDGEVSGNTIYF.

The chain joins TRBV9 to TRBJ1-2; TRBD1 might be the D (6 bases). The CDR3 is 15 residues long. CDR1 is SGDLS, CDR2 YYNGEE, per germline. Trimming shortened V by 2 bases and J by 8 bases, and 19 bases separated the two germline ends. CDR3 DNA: TGTGCCAGCAGCGTCGCAACAGGGAGCGGCCGCGGCTACACCTTC. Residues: CASSVATGSGRGYTF.

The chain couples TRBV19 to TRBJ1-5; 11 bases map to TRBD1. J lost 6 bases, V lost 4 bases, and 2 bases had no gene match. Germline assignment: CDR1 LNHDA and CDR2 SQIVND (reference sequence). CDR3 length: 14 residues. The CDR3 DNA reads TGTGCCAGTAGTACGGGACAGGGGGTTCAGCCCCAGCATTTT. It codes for CASSTGQGVQPQHF.

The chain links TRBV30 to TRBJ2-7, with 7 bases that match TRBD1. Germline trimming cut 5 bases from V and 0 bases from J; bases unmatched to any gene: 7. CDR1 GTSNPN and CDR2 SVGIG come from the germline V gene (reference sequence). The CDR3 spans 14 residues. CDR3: CAWVRGFPSYEQYF. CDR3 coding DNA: TGTGCCTGGGTCAGGGGGTTTCCCTCCTACGAGCAGTACTTC.